These T cell receptor beta chains were read from a single sample in a study of shared clonotypes between healthy human individuals. Data came from immunoSEQ multiplex PCR; TCRdb stores just in-frame clones and leaves some out. This sample has some 1,400,000 clones, with 95% to 97% found just once. Sequencing input: naive CD4+ T cells sorted from blood. The receptors stem from a man younger than 45 in good health. The CDR3 runs from the conserved cysteine through the conserved F or W. The order of the fields is J gene, D gene, clone size, V gene, CDR3 protein, CDR3 DNA. A D gene is named only where the DNA matches it firmly. Size tells how often a clone was seen (once, few, many) or the class of an expanded clone, and some rows leave it out.

J gene: TRBJ2-5; D gene: TRBD2; clone size: -; V gene: TRBV28; CDR3 protein: CASSFSGSRETQYF; CDR3 DNA: TGTGCCAGCAGTTTCAGCGGGAGTCGGGAGACCCAGTACTTC
J gene: TRBJ1-1; D gene: -; clone size: -; V gene: TRBV6-1; CDR3 protein: CASSGKGGKAEAFF; CDR3 DNA: TGTGCCAGCAGTGGTAAAGGGGGGAAGGCTGAAGCTTTCTTT
J gene: TRBJ2-1; D gene: -; clone size: -; V gene: TRBV9; CDR3 protein: CASSVVGQRGEQFF; CDR3 DNA: TGTGCCAGCAGCGTAGTCGGACAGCGAGGTGAGCAGTTCTTC
J gene: TRBJ1-4; D gene: -; clone size: -; V gene: TRBV18; CDR3 protein: CASSPLGEDEKLFF; CDR3 DNA: TGTGCCAGCTCACCACTGGGGGAAGATGAAAAACTGTTTTTT
J gene: TRBJ1-2; D gene: TRBD1; clone size: -; V gene: TRBV27; CDR3 protein: CASSKQGAGYTF; CDR3 DNA: TGTGCCAGCAGCAAGCAGGGGGCAGGCTACACCTTC
J gene: TRBJ2-7; D gene: -; clone size: -; V gene: TRBV5-1; CDR3 protein: CASSRLQGYEQYF; CDR3 DNA: TGCGCCAGCAGTCGCTTACAGGGCTACGAGCAGTACTTC
J gene: TRBJ2-7; D gene: TRBD2; clone size: -; V gene: TRBV19; CDR3 protein: CASRKALAGGPYEQYF; CDR3 DNA: TGTGCCAGTAGGAAGGCCCTAGCGGGAGGTCCCTACGAGCAGTACTTC
J gene: TRBJ2-1; D gene: -; clone size: -; V gene: TRBV5-1; CDR3 protein: CASSLSIPRAGTYIHNEQFF; CDR3 DNA: TGCGCCAGCAGCTTGTCAATCCCCAGGGCCGGGACATACATCCACAATGAGCAGTTCTTC
J gene: TRBJ1-4; D gene: -; clone size: -; V gene: TRBV6-5; CDR3 protein: CASSETVIREKLFF; CDR3 DNA: TGTGCCAGCAGTGAAACAGTCATTCGTGAAAAACTGTTTTTT
J gene: TRBJ1-3; D gene: -; clone size: -; V gene: TRBV29-1; CDR3 protein: CSVLFNSGNTIYF; CDR3 DNA: TGCAGCGTTTTATTTAACTCTGGAAACACCATATATTTT
J gene: TRBJ2-1; D gene: TRBD2; clone size: -; V gene: TRBV28; CDR3 protein: CASIRASGTYEQFF; CDR3 DNA: TGTGCCAGCATTAGGGCTAGCGGGACCTATGAGCAGTTCTTC
J gene: TRBJ2-1; D gene: -; clone size: -; V gene: TRBV7-2; CDR3 protein: CASSLAGVNNEQFF; CDR3 DNA: TGTGCCAGCAGCTTAGCGGGAGTCAACAATGAGCAGTTCTTC
J gene: TRBJ2-2; D gene: -; clone size: -; V gene: TRBV14; CDR3 protein: CASSQNLGQLPHTGELFF; CDR3 DNA: TGTGCCAGCAGCCAAAATCTAGGACAGTTACCTCACACCGGGGAGCTGTTTTTT
J gene: TRBJ1-1; D gene: -; clone size: -; V gene: TRBV7-9; CDR3 protein: CATEALGTEAFF; CDR3 DNA: TGTGCCACAGAGGCGCTAGGCACTGAAGCTTTCTTT
J gene: TRBJ1-2; D gene: -; clone size: -; V gene: TRBV6-1; CDR3 protein: CASSERGDYGYTF; CDR3 DNA: TGTGCCAGCAGTGAAAGGGGAGACTATGGCTACACCTTC
J gene: TRBJ1-2; D gene: TRBD1; clone size: -; V gene: TRBV15; CDR3 protein: CATSSKRDSNYGYTF; CDR3 DNA: TGTGCCACCAGCAGCAAACGGGACAGCAACTATGGCTACACCTTC
J gene: TRBJ2-4; D gene: TRBD1; clone size: -; V gene: TRBV9; CDR3 protein: CASSEGTGRATIENIQYF; CDR3 DNA: TGTGCCAGCAGCGAAGGGACAGGGAGGGCAACAATCGAAAACATTCAGTACTTC
J gene: TRBJ2-2; D gene: -; clone size: once; V gene: TRBV9; CDR3 protein: CASSAPRVGQFTGELFF; CDR3 DNA: TGTGCCAGCAGCGCCCCCCGAGTAGGACAGTTTACCGGGGAGCTGTTTTTT
J gene: TRBJ2-2; D gene: -; clone size: -; V gene: TRBV7-9; CDR3 protein: CASSSFEGVGPGELFF; CDR3 DNA: TGTGCCAGCAGCTCCTTCGAGGGGGTTGGTCCCGGGGAGCTGTTTTTT
J gene: TRBJ2-1; D gene: -; clone size: -; V gene: TRBV7-6; CDR3 protein: CASSLASAGLHEQFF; CDR3 DNA: TGTGCCAGCAGCTTAGCGAGCGCCGGCCTCCATGAGCAGTTCTTC
J gene: TRBJ1-5; D gene: -; clone size: -; V gene: TRBV5-5; CDR3 protein: CASSLQGPNQPQHF; CDR3 DNA: TGTGCCAGCAGCTTGCAGGGACCCAATCAGCCCCAGCATTTT
J gene: TRBJ2-1; D gene: TRBD2; clone size: -; V gene: TRBV7-2; CDR3 protein: CASSRTSGYSYNEQFF; CDR3 DNA: TGTGCCAGCAGCAGGACTAGCGGGTACTCCTACAATGAGCAGTTCTTC
J gene: TRBJ1-2; D gene: TRBD1; clone size: -; V gene: TRBV7-9; CDR3 protein: CASSRQGSYGYTF; CDR3 DNA: TGTGCCAGCAGCCGACAGGGGTCCTATGGCTACACCTTC
J gene: TRBJ1-1; D gene: -; clone size: -; V gene: TRBV6-5; CDR3 protein: CASSYGGETEAFF; CDR3 DNA: TGTGCCAGCAGTTACGGTGGGGAAACTGAAGCTTTCTTT
J gene: TRBJ1-1; D gene: -; clone size: -; V gene: TRBV27; CDR3 protein: CARDCTDSETLNTEAFF; CDR3 DNA: TGTGCCAGGGATTGCACAGACTCTGAGACTTTGAACACTGAAGCTTTCTTT
J gene: TRBJ2-3; D gene: -; clone size: -; V gene: TRBV10-3; CDR3 protein: CAIRTDGGTDTQYF; CDR3 DNA: TGTGCCATCAGAACGGACGGGGGCACAGATACGCAGTATTTT
J gene: TRBJ2-1; D gene: TRBD2; clone size: -; V gene: TRBV4-1; CDR3 protein: CASSQVLAGGPRDEQFF; CDR3 DNA: TGCGCCAGCAGCCAAGTGTTAGCGGGAGGGCCTAGGGATGAGCAGTTCTTC
J gene: TRBJ2-4; D gene: TRBD2; clone size: -; V gene: TRBV30; CDR3 protein: CAWREPGLANIQYF; CDR3 DNA: TGTGCCTGGAGAGAGCCGGGACTAGCCAACATTCAGTACTTC
J gene: TRBJ2-1; D gene: TRBD2; clone size: -; V gene: TRBV6-1; CDR3 protein: CASSARLAGYNEQFF; CDR3 DNA: TGTGCCAGCAGTGCAAGACTAGCGGGATACAATGAGCAGTTCTTC
J gene: TRBJ2-2; D gene: TRBD2; clone size: once; V gene: TRBV7-9; CDR3 protein: CASSVNSGVNTGELFF; CDR3 DNA: TGTGCCAGCAGCGTTAATAGCGGGGTTAACACCGGGGAGCTGTTTTTT
J gene: TRBJ2-1; D gene: -; clone size: -; V gene: TRBV5-1; CDR3 protein: CASSLGSGDEQFF; CDR3 DNA: TGCGCCAGCAGCTTGGGGTCAGGGGATGAGCAGTTCTTC
J gene: TRBJ2-1; D gene: -; clone size: -; V gene: TRBV11-2; CDR3 protein: CASSLFSPGDGEQFF; CDR3 DNA: TGTGCCAGCAGCTTATTTAGTCCGGGAGACGGTGAGCAGTTCTTC
J gene: TRBJ2-7; D gene: TRBD2; clone size: -; V gene: TRBV9; CDR3 protein: CASSVEGTSFHEQYF; CDR3 DNA: TGTGCCAGCAGCGTAGAAGGGACTAGCTTCCACGAGCAGTACTTC
J gene: TRBJ2-4; D gene: TRBD2; clone size: -; V gene: TRBV27; CDR3 protein: CASSLRGRRVAGGFPENIQYF; CDR3 DNA: TGTGCCAGCAGTTTACGTGGGAGACGAGTAGCGGGAGGGTTTCCCGAAAACATTCAGTACTTC
J gene: TRBJ1-1; D gene: TRBD1; clone size: -; V gene: TRBV18; CDR3 protein: CASSPEQGLEAFF; CDR3 DNA: TGTGCCAGCTCACCCGAACAGGGGCTGGAAGCTTTCTTT
J gene: TRBJ2-7; D gene: TRBD2; clone size: -; V gene: TRBV28; CDR3 protein: CASSSPRLAGVGQQYF; CDR3 DNA: TGTGCCAGCAGTTCCCCCCGGCTAGCGGGAGTAGGGCAGCAGTACTTC
J gene: TRBJ2-7; D gene: -; clone size: -; V gene: TRBV5-1; CDR3 protein: CASGVSGFSYEQYF; CDR3 DNA: TGCGCCAGCGGGGTGTCGGGATTTTCCTACGAGCAGTACTTC
J gene: TRBJ2-2; D gene: -; clone size: -; V gene: TRBV4-1; CDR3 protein: CASSLIGGTGELFF; CDR3 DNA: TGCGCCAGCAGCCTGATAGGGGGTACCGGGGAGCTGTTTTTT
J gene: TRBJ2-1; D gene: -; clone size: once; V gene: TRBV6-6; CDR3 protein: CASSYAQAYNEQFF; CDR3 DNA: TGTGCCAGCAGTTACGCGCAGGCCTACAATGAGCAGTTCTTC
J gene: TRBJ2-1; D gene: TRBD1; clone size: -; V gene: TRBV5-1; CDR3 protein: CASSLDRGPDNEQFF; CDR3 DNA: TGCGCCAGCAGCTTGGACAGGGGGCCCGACAATGAGCAGTTCTTC
J gene: TRBJ2-4; D gene: -; clone size: -; V gene: TRBV11-2; CDR3 protein: CASSLWGDTLAKNIQYF; CDR3 DNA: TGTGCCAGCAGCCTGTGGGGGGACACTTTAGCCAAAAACATTCAGTACTTC
J gene: TRBJ2-7; D gene: TRBD1; clone size: once; V gene: TRBV28; CDR3 protein: CASSGRRRTGGSYEQYF; CDR3 DNA: TGTGCCAGCAGTGGTCGCCGTCGGACAGGGGGCTCCTACGAGCAGTACTTC
J gene: TRBJ2-7; D gene: -; clone size: -; V gene: TRBV7-9; CDR3 protein: CASSTTQGSEQYF; CDR3 DNA: TGTGCCAGCAGCACCACGCAGGGATCCGAGCAGTACTTC
J gene: TRBJ1-2; D gene: TRBD1; clone size: -; V gene: TRBV18; CDR3 protein: CASSPLPGQGGYGYTF; CDR3 DNA: TGTGCCAGCTCACCTTTACCGGGACAGGGAGGCTATGGCTACACCTTC
J gene: TRBJ1-2; D gene: -; clone size: -; V gene: TRBV29-1; CDR3 protein: CSTAGGEYGYTF; CDR3 DNA: TGCAGCACCGCTGGAGGGGAATATGGCTACACCTTC
J gene: TRBJ1-3; D gene: -; clone size: -; V gene: TRBV11-2; CDR3 protein: CASSHRWGADTLGGNTIYF; CDR3 DNA: TGTGCCAGCAGCCACCGATGGGGGGCAGACACCCTCGGAGGAAACACCATATATTTT
J gene: TRBJ1-3; D gene: -; clone size: once; V gene: TRBV7-8; CDR3 protein: CASSLGVGRRSSGNTIYF; CDR3 DNA: TGTGCCAGCAGCTTAGGGGTGGGGCGTCGAAGCTCTGGAAACACCATATATTTT
J gene: TRBJ1-2; D gene: -; clone size: -; V gene: TRBV28; CDR3 protein: CASSLDRLDGYTF; CDR3 DNA: TGTGCCAGCAGTTTAGATAGGTTGGATGGCTACACCTTC
J gene: TRBJ2-3; D gene: -; clone size: once; V gene: TRBV5-1; CDR3 protein: CASSSGTGGTYTDTQYF; CDR3 DNA: TGCGCCAGCAGCTCTGGTACTGGCGGGACCTACACAGATACGCAGTATTTT
J gene: TRBJ2-1; D gene: -; clone size: -; V gene: TRBV28; CDR3 protein: CASSLTGRNEQFF; CDR3 DNA: TGTGCCAGCAGTTTAACAGGGAGAAATGAGCAGTTCTTC
J gene: TRBJ2-7; D gene: TRBD2; clone size: -; V gene: TRBV25-1; CDR3 protein: CASSDQTTSGSSYEQYF; CDR3 DNA: TGTGCCAGCAGCGACCAGACCACTAGCGGGAGCTCCTACGAGCAGTACTTC
J gene: TRBJ2-1; D gene: -; clone size: -; V gene: TRBV2; CDR3 protein: CASSESRTTYNEQFF; CDR3 DNA: TGTGCCAGCAGTGAATCCCGGACTACTTACAATGAGCAGTTCTTC
J gene: TRBJ2-5; D gene: -; clone size: -; V gene: TRBV29-1; CDR3 protein: CSFSGQETQYF; CDR3 DNA: TGCAGCTTTAGCGGACAAGAGACCCAGTACTTC
J gene: TRBJ2-1; D gene: TRBD1; clone size: -; V gene: TRBV9; CDR3 protein: CASSVLGGGQGYMFF; CDR3 DNA: TGTGCCAGCAGCGTACTCGGTGGGGGACAGGGTTATATGTTCTTC
J gene: TRBJ2-3; D gene: -; clone size: -; V gene: TRBV30; CDR3 protein: CAWSSGTDTQYF; CDR3 DNA: TGTGCCTGGAGTAGCGGCACAGATACGCAGTATTTT
J gene: TRBJ1-5; D gene: -; clone size: -; V gene: TRBV7-8; CDR3 protein: CASSSQTGGNQPQHF; CDR3 DNA: TGTGCCAGCAGCTCCCAGACAGGAGGCAATCAGCCCCAGCATTTT
J gene: TRBJ2-2; D gene: TRBD2; clone size: -; V gene: TRBV10-3; CDR3 protein: CAISESLAGGPGELFF; CDR3 DNA: TGTGCCATCAGTGAATCTTTAGCGGGAGGGCCCGGGGAGCTGTTTTTT
J gene: TRBJ1-1; D gene: TRBD1; clone size: -; V gene: TRBV7-9; CDR3 protein: CASSPRTGASNTEAFF; CDR3 DNA: TGTGCCAGCAGCCCGCGGACAGGGGCTTCGAACACTGAAGCTTTCTTT